The 5 T cell receptor beta chains reported below all come from one sample, sequenced in a study of immune evolution from preneoplasia to lung adenocarcinoma. Here immunoSEQ multiplex PCR was the method, and the copy in TCRdb shows in-frame clones only, minus some. The sample carries thousands of clones, approximately 85% recorded once. Sequencing used FFPE atypical adenomatous hyperplasia tissue from the lung. Documented subset: atypical adenomatous hyperplasia (AAH), lung preneoplasia. The receptors here all came from a person in their 70s with lung adenocarcinoma.

This chain uses TRBV10-1 with TRBJ2-2; 8 bases are a match to TRBD1. J was trimmed by 6 bases and V by 4 bases; bases with no gene match: 13. Germline lookup yields CDR1 WNHNN and CDR2 SYGVQD (reference sequence). The CDR3 sequence is 17 residues long. The CDR3 sequence: CASSGVGQGLSSGELFF. CDR3 bases: TGCGCCAGCAGTGGGGTCGGACAGGGATTATCGTCCGGGGAGCTGTTTTTT.

The rearrangement joins TRBV4-2 to TRBJ2-3; 7 nucleotides match TRBD2. Germline loops: CDR1 LGHNA, CDR2 YNFKEQ. V lost 0 bases and J lost 2; bases outside the gene matches: 8. The CDR3 loop spans 17 amino acids. Here the CDR3 DNA reads TGTGCCAGCAGCCAAGATCGGCTAGCGGAAATCACAGATACGCAGTATTTT. Translation: CASSQDRLAEITDTQYF.

CDR3 DNA: TGCGCCAGCAGCTTTGGGACAGGAGGAAATGGCTACACCTTC. Translation: CASSFGTGGNGYTF. The chain employs TRBV5-1 and TRBJ1-2, with 8 positions matching TRBD1. J gave up 6 bases and V 2 bases, and 6 bases lay outside the gene matches. The CDR3 loop spans 14 amino acids. Germline loops: CDR1 SGHRS, CDR2 YFSETQ.

This chain joins TRBV7-6 and TRBJ2-7, with 7 positions matching TRBD2. The germline gives CDR1 SGHVS, CDR2 FNYEAQ. V gave up 5 bases and J gave up 3 bases; unmatched junction bases: 7. CDR3 length equals 14 residues. The CDR3 loop reads CASSESSGNYEQYF. DNA of the CDR3: TGTGCCAGCAGCGAATCTAGCGGTAACTACGAGCAGTACTTC.

The chain carries TRBV30 and TRBJ1-2; tentatively, D is TRBD1 (5 bases). Trimming left V 0 bases short and J 4 bases short, with 9 bases between. The CDR3 is 13 residues long. Germline-derived CDR1 and CDR2 are GTSNPN and SVGIG (reference sequence). The CDR3, as DNA: TGTGCCTGGAGTGTTTCGACAGCCTATGGCTACACCTTC. Protein product: CAWSVSTAYGYTF.